Below, one T cell receptor (beta chain) is given with its context. This clone was seen only a few times. What antigen it recognizes has not been identified. An end of the junction does not agree with germline; a read error may underlie this. According to the germline V gene (reference sequence), CDR1 reads SEHNR and CDR2 reads FQNEAQ. Taken from cysteine to phenylalanine, the CDR3 has 12 residues. Only CDR3 DNA is held: 36 bases, read in frame from base 1. This specimen comes from a study of cytomegalovirus exposure and HLA in healthy donors (dated by TCRdb to the late 2010s). Notes on the research overall: An earlier analysis of around 600 of the donors reported roughly 300 Gb of sequence data and 100 million to 130 million unique TCR beta sequences from 150 million to 200 million T cells. The genetic ancestry cluster associated with self-reported Caucasian donors included 81% of the 350 to 500 genotyped donors. About five DR-DQ haplotypes were handled as single units for association and clustering, since linkage in the cohort was strong. Typing coverage varied by locus: about 629-630 donors for A, B, C, DRB1 and DQB1; 500 to 550 for DQA1; about 570 for DPA1; some 470 for DPB1. HLA typing included class I and class II loci at four-digit resolution. Donor age, sex, ethnicity and CMV serostatus were collected together with the repertoire data. High-throughput TCR immunosequencing, statistical association of individual TCRs with disease status, and machine learning were combined to predict cytomegalovirus infection status. The later analysis used no new phenotypic data to find candidate immune exposures, relying instead on TCR beta sequences and their occurrence across donors. Roughly 300 gigabases of sequencing data and around 85 million unique TCR sequences made up an early release that covered nearly 650 HLA-typed donors. The study was designed to test whether signatures of past pathogen exposure could be identified by cataloging public T cell receptors. The study used immunosequencing to profile the T cell repertoires of some 600 subjects and linked those repertoires to cytomegalovirus serostatus. To study patterns of TCR occurrence, a later analysis re-analyzed previously published TCR beta repertoires from 600 to 750 donors and added high-resolution HLA genotyping. On average, roughly 200,000 unique TCR beta nucleotide sequences were sequenced per donor among about 400 genotyped donors of the cohort, with around 19% of those sequences being non-productive. In addition to the first cohort of approximately 670 subjects, a separate validation cohort of 120 different subjects was used. A later genetic analysis took genome-wide SNP genotypes for about three fifths of the roughly 670 donors and used that subset as a discovery cohort. To decide whether each TCR beta V gene segment behaved as functional or pseudogenic, an earlier analysis of some 570 of the donors relied on high-throughput TCR beta sequencing. Every repertoire in the discovery cohort had been generated on one and the same sequencing platform. Paper-wide results and their limitations: A group of highly shared sequence variants was considered likely to be a technical artifact of the sequencing pipeline. The earlier analysis of about 600 of the donors excluded about 16 rarely observed V segments, including chromosome 9 orphons, because counts were too low. Roughly uniform sequencing depth across donors was assumed in presence/absence analyses, although this assumption may not hold. Linkage disequilibrium might explain the correlated functional status among segregating V segments, but an unknown experimental factor could not be ruled out. A later analysis associated 16,951 TCR beta sequences with specific HLA alleles at a false discovery rate of 0.05. It was suggested by the authors that the approach could potentially be generalized to other disease states and immunological phenotypes. Immune exposure information for the cohort was limited to CMV serostatus. In a later analysis, the rate of TCR association differed among HLA loci, with DRB1 alleles having the most associated TCRs and HLA-C alleles having the fewest. Across donors, most TCR sequences were observed very rarely, whereas some public TCRs were present in many individuals. HLA typing was unavailable for some donors at each locus, so association tests used only the typed subset. A total of 150 to 200 TCR beta chains were listed by the study as associated with cytomegalovirus. When HLA alleles, especially DR and DQ, strongly co-occurred, attributing TCR associations to individual alleles was difficult. Some IMGT-functional V segments, including TRBV6-2 and TRBV6-3, could not be told apart with the 87-base-pair reads, so those segments were excluded. A further reported finding was that TCR beta sequences accurately predicted the HLA-A and HLA-B alleles for most subjects in the first cohort. In a later analysis, several top co-occurrence clusters were reported to appear linked to parvovirus B19, influenza, CMV and Epstein-Barr virus. In a later genetic analysis, fewer N-insertions in productive TCRs were reported among donors in an Asian-associated ancestry cluster than the roughly 700-donor mean. In an earlier analysis of approximately 590 of the donors, most TCR beta V segments appeared in productive rearrangements about 87% or about 30% of the time, broadly matching IMGT annotations. In a later analysis, HLA-associated TCR beta chains showed more clonal expansion and lower generation probabilities than non-associated chains that were equally common. In vitro tests confirmed that a few of the cytomegalovirus-associated TCR beta chains recognize cytomegalovirus antigens. The classifier was reported to diagnose cytomegalovirus status with high specificity and sensitivity in both the original and validation cohorts. The cohort was sequenced for TCR beta chains only, and without alpha or paired-chain data the features that could be detected were limited. In a later genetic analysis, a missense DCLRE1C variant was associated with V-gene and J-gene trimming of TCR beta chains, and the association was replicated in an independent cohort. In a later analysis, most CMV-associated TCR beta chains were found to appear HLA-restricted, with HLA associations seemingly driven largely by CMV exposure.

Receptor libraries were prepared by the immunoSEQ multiplex PCR assay. For the multiplex PCR, a mixture combining 60 forward primers for TCR Vbeta segments and 13 reverse primers for TCR Jbeta segments was used. The CDR3 region of rearranged TCR beta genes was amplified from genomic DNA with a multiplex PCR assay. Amplified TCR beta libraries were sequenced as 87-base-pair reads on the Illumina HiSeq System. The study's processing was this. A later analysis counted about 80 million unique TCR beta chains across the 666 repertoires, and about 10 million of these chains were shared by at least two donors. A nearest-neighbor algorithm error-corrected the raw reads and collapsed the reads into unique sequences, merging closely related sequences to remove PCR and sequencing errors. CDR3 sequences were aligned to IMGT reference sequences to assign V, D and J gene segments. For a sequence to be retained, at least a six-nucleotide match to both a V gene segment and a J gene segment was required. A rearrangement was called productive if the CDR3 had no stop codons and remained in frame with V and J, and every other rearrangement was called non-productive. Following IMGT convention, CDR3 was defined as the stretch from the second conserved V-encoded cysteine to the conserved J-encoded phenylalanine. The earlier analysis of fewer than 750 of the donors excluded sequences that lacked an unambiguous match to a single V gene segment. In an earlier analysis of several hundred of the donors, a V segment was called functional when productive rearrangements were above 56.7%, and segregating when the standard deviation between donors exceeded 5%. To diagnose cytomegalovirus status from the catalog of TCR beta chain sequences, a statistical classification framework was built. In a later analysis, V and J genes were assigned by comparing TCR nucleotide sequences against IMGT/GENE-DB human TR gene sequences. The TCRdist pipeline was used in a later analysis to assign CDR3 sequences and most-parsimonious VDJ recombination scenarios. A later analysis defined each TCR beta chain by its CDR3 amino acid sequence plus V-gene family, and excluded reads lacking a unique V-gene family. In a later analysis, fewer than 650 highly shared, low-generation-probability nucleotide sequences were removed to address suspected cross-contamination and a sequencing artifact. A later analysis calculated a clonal expansion index for each public chain from normalized within-repertoire ranks of inferred template counts. Generation probabilities in a later analysis came from a VDJ recombination model fitted to out-of-frame rearrangements, and those results were checked against IGoR. In a later analysis, TCR-TCR, TCR-HLA and TCR-CMV co-occurrence was scored with hypergeometric tests, and a repertoire-size bias correction was applied to TCR pairs. To estimate false discovery rates, a later analysis permuted the HLA or CMV assignments 20 times. In a later analysis, co-occurring TCRs were grouped using DBSCAN, and TCRdist sequence similarity was added for clustering within HLA-allele-positive subsets. Co-occurrence clustering excluded repertoires with fewer than 30,000 or more than 120,000 public chains, plus five with anomalous nucleotide sharing. Imported from immuneACCESS, the table was reduced by TCRdb to in-frame sequences with V and J called. These copies leave out some clones; in studies compared against another copy, an unresolved V gene accounts for under half, and the cause of the remainder is not known. The V and J calls and the clone size are those of that table, but D and trimming were determined from the DNA. A total of around 190,000 clones appear in this sample, 60% to 80% of them only once. The ten largest make up about 2.4% of the sample.

The cohort was made up of 666 healthy bone marrow donors. At the time of sampling, every cohort member was nominally healthy, though immune exposures that went unrecorded were likely present. The donor tested CMV seronegative, placing the donor among the 350 to 400 seronegative members of the cohort. Every donor gave a peripheral blood sample, and the peripheral blood mononuclear cells from that sample were used for TCR beta sequencing. The Qiagen DNeasy Blood Extraction Kit was used to extract genomic DNA from the blood cell samples. Sample: PBMCs. This TCR came from a man between 60 and 75 years old in good health and CMV-seronegative. The chain joins TRBV7-9 to TRBJ2-7; possibly the D gene is TRBD2, per 6 matching bases. The CDR3 reads CSSSPGTDEQYF. The bases are TGTTCCAGCAGCCCCGGGACTGACGAGCAGTACTTC.